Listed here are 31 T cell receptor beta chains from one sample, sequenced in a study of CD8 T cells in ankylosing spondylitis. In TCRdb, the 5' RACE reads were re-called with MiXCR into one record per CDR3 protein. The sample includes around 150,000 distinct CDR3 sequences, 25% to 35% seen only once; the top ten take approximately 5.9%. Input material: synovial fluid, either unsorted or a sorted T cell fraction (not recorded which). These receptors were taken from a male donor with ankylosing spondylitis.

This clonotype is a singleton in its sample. This CDR3 reads CAILGGFGDEQYF. The DNA for the CDR3 is TGTGCCATCCTTGGGGGGTTTGGTGACGAGCAGTACTTC. The chain uses TRBV10-3 and TRBJ2-7; a possible D gene is TRBD2 (6 bases). V gave up 8 bases and J gave up 5 bases, with 16 bases separating them. The CDR3 spans 13 residues. The germline CDR1 and CDR2 sequences are ENHRY and SYGVKD.

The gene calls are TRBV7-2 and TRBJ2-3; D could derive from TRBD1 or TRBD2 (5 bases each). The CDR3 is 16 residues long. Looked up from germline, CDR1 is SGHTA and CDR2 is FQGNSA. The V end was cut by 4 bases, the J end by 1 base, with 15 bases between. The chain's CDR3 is CASSSPALGRTDTQYF. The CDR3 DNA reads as TGTGCCAGCAGCTCCCCTGCATTGGGACGCACAGATACGCAGTATTTT.

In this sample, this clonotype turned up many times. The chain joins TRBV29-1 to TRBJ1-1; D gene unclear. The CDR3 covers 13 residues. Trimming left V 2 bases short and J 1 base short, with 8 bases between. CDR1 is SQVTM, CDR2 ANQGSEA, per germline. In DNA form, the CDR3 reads TGCAGCGTTGAACGGCAGACGAACACTGAAGCTTTCTTT. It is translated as CSVERQTNTEAFF.

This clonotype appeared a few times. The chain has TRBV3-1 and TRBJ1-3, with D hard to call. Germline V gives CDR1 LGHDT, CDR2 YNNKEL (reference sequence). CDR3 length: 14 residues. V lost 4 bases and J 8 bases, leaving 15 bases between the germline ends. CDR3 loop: CASSRGPKGDTIYF. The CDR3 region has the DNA TGTGCCAGCAGCCGAGGACCTAAAGGAGACACCATATATTTT.

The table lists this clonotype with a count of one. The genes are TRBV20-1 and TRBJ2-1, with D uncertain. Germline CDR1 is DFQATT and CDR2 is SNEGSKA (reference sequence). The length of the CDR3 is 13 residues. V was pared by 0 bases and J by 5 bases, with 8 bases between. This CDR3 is CSAREGLHNEQFF. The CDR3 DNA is TGCAGTGCTAGAGAAGGGCTTCACAATGAGCAGTTCTTC.

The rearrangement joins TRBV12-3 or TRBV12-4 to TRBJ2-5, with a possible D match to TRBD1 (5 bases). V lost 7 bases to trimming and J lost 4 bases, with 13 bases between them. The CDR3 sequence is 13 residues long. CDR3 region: CASTTQGGETQYF. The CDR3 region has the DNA TGTGCCAGCACCACCCAGGGTGGAGAGACCCAGTACTTC.

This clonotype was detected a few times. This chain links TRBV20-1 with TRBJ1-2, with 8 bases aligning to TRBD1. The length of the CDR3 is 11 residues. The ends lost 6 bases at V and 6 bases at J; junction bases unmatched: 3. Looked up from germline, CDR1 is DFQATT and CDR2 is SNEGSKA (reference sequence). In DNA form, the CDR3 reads TGCAGTGCGAGGACAGGGAATGGCTACACCTTC. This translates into CSARTGNGYTF.

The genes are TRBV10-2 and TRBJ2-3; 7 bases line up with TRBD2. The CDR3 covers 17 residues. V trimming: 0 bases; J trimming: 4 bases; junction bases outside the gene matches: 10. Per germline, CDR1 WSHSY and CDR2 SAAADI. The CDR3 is CASSESGGALWADTQYF. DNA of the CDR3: TGCGCCAGCAGTGAGTCGGGAGGGGCTCTATGGGCAGATACGCAGTATTTT.

This CDR3 reads CASSLASANEKLFF. The CDR3 region has the DNA TGTGCCAGCAGCTTAGCTTCAGCTAATGAAAAACTGTTTTTT. This chain uses TRBV7-9 with TRBJ1-4; no clear D gene. The ends were cut back, 0 bases at V and 3 bases at J, with 5 bases in the middle. CDR3 length: 14 residues. Germline values: CDR1 SEHNR, CDR2 FQNEAQ (reference sequence).

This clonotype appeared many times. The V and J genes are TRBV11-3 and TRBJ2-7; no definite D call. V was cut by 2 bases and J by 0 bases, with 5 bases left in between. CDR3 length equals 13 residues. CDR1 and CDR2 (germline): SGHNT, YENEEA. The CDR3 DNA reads TGTGCCAGCAGCTTACGGAGCTCCTACGAGCAGTACTTC. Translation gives CASSLRSSYEQYF.

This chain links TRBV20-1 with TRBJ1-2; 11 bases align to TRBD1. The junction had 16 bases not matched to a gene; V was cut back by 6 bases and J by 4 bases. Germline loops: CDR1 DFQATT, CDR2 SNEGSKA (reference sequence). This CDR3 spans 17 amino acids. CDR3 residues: CSAPPTDRGQGSYGYTF. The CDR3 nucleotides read TGCAGTGCCCCACCAACGGACAGGGGGCAAGGGAGCTATGGCTACACCTTC.

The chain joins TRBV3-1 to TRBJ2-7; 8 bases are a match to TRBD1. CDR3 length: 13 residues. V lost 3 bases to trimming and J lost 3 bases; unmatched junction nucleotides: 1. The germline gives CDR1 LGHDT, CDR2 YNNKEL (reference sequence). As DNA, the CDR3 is TGTGCCAGCAGCCATGGACAGGGCTACGAGCAGTACTTC. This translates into CASSHGQGYEQYF.

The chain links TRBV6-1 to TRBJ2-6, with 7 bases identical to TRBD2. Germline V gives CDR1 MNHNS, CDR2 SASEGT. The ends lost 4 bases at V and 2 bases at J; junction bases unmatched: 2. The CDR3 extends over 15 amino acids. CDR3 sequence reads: CASSGGRPGANVLTF. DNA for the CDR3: TGTGCCAGCAGTGGCGGGAGACCTGGGGCCAACGTCCTGACTTTC.

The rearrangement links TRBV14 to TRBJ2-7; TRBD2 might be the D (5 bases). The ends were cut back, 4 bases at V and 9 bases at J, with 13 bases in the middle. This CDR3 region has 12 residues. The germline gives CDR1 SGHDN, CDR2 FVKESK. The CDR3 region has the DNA TGTGCCAGCAGCCGAGGACCGGAGGCGCAGTACTTC. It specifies CASSRGPEAQYF.

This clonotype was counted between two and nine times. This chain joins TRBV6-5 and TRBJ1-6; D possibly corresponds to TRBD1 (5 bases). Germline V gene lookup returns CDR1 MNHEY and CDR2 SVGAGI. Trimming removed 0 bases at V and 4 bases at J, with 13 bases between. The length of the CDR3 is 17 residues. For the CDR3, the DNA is TGTGCCAGCAGTTACTCGGTGGGGGGGAGTTATAATTCACCCCTCCACTTT. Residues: CASSYSVGGSYNSPLHF.

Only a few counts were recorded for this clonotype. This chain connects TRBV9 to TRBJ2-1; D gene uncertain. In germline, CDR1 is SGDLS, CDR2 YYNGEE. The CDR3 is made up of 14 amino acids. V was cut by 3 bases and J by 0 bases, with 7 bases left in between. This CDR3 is CASSGGPSYNEQFF. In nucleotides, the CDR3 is TGTGCCAGCAGCGGGGGTCCCTCCTACAATGAGCAGTTCTTC.

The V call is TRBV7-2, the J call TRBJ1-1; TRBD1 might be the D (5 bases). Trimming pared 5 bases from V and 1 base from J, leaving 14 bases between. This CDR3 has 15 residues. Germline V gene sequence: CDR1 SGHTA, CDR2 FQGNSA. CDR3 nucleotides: TGTGCCAGCAGCGCCCCCCCAGGGAGGAACACTGAAGCTTTCTTT. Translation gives CASSAPPGRNTEAFF.

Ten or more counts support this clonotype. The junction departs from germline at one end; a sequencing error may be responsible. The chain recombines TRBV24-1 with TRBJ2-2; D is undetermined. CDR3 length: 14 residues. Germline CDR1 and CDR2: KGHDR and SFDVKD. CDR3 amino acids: CAISKTLNTGELFF. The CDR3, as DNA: TGTGCCATCAGTAAGACACTAAACACCGGGGAGCTGTTTTTT.

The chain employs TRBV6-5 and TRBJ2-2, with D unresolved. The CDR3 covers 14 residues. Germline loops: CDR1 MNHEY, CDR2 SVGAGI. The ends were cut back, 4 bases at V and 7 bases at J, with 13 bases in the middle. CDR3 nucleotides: TGTGCCAGCAGTTTTGAGTGGACCGGCGGGGAGCTGTTTTTT. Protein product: CASSFEWTGGELFF.

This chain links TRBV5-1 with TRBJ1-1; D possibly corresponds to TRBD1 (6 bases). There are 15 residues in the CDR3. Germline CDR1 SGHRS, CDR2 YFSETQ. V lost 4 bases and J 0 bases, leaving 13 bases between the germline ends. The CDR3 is CASSIWTDLNTEAFF. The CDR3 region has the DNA TGCGCCAGCAGCATATGGACAGACCTGAACACTGAAGCTTTCTTT.

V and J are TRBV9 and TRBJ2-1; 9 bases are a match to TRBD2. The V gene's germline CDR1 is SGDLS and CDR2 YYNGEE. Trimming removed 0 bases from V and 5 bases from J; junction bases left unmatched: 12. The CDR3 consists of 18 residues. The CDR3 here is CASSVGGGGLAANNEQFF. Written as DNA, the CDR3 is TGTGCCAGCAGCGTAGGTGGGGGGGGACTAGCAGCGAACAATGAGCAGTTCTTC.

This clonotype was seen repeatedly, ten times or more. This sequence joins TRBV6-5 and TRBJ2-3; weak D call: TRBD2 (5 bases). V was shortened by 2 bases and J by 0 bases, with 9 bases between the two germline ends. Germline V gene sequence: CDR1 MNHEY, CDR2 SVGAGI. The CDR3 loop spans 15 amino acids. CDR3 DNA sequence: TGTGCCAGCAGTTACAAGGGAGTTAGCACAGATACGCAGTATTTT. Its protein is CASSYKGVSTDTQYF.

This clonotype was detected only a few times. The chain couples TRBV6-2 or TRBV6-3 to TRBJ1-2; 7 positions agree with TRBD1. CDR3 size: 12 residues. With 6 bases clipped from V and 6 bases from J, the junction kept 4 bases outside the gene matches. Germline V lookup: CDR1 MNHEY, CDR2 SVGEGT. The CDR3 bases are TGTGCCAGCAGATCCGACAGGGATGGCTACACCTTC. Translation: CASRSDRDGYTF.

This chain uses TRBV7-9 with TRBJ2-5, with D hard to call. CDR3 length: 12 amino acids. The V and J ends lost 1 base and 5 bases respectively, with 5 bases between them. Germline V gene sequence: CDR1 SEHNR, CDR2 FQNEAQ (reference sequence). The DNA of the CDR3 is TGTGCCAGCAGCTTAGGTCTGGAGACCCAGTACTTC. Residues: CASSLGLETQYF.

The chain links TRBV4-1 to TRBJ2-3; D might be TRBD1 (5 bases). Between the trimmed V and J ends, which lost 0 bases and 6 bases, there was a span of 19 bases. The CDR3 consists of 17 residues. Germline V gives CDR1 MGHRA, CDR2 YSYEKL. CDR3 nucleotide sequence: TGCGCCAGCAGCCAAGAATATTCAGGGTCTTTTCGCGATACGCAGTATTTT. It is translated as CASSQEYSGSFRDTQYF.

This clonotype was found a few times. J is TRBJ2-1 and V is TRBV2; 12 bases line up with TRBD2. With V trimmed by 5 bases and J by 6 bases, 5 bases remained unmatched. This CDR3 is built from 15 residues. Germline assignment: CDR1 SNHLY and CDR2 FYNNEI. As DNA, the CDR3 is TGTGCCAGCAGTCGTGGACTAGCGGGAAGCAATGAGCAGTTCTTC. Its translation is CASSRGLAGSNEQFF.

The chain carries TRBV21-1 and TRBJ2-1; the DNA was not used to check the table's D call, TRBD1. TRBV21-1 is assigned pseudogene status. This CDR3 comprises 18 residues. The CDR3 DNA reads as TGTGCCAGCAGCAAATTGGTCCGGGAGTCTAGCTCCTACAATGAGCAGTTCTTC. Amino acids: CASSKLVRESSSYNEQFF.

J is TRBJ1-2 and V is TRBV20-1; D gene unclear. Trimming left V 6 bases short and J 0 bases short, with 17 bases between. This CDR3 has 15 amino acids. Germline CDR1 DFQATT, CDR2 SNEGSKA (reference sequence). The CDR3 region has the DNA TGCAGTGCCCTGGACCCTCACCGCACTAACTATGGCTACACCTTC. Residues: CSALDPHRTNYGYTF.

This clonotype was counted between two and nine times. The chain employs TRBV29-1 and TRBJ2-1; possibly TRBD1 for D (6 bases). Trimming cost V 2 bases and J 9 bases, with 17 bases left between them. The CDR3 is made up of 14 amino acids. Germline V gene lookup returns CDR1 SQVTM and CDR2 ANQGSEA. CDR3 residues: CSVERDNLLTEQFF. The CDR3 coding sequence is TGCAGCGTTGAACGGGACAACCTATTGACTGAGCAGTTCTTC.

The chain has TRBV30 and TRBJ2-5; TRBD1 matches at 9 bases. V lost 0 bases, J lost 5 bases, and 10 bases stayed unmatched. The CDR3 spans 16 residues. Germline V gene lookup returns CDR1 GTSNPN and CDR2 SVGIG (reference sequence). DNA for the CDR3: TGTGCCTGGAGTGTAATGGGGACAGGGTTATCGGAGACCCAGTACTTC. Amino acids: CAWSVMGTGLSETQYF. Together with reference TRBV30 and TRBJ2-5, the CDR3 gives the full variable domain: SQTIHQWPATLVQPVGSPLSLECTVEGTSNPNLYWYRQAAGRGLQLLFYSVGIGQISSEVPQNLSASRPQDRQFILSSKKLLLSDSGFYLCAWSVMGTGLSETQYFGPGTRLLVL.

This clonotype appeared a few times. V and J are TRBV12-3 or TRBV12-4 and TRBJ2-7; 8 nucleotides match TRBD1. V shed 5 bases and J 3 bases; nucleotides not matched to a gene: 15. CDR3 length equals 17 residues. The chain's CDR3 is CASSLYDGQGLYYEQYF. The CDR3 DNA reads TGTGCCAGCAGTCTCTATGACGGACAGGGCCTTTACTACGAGCAGTACTTC.